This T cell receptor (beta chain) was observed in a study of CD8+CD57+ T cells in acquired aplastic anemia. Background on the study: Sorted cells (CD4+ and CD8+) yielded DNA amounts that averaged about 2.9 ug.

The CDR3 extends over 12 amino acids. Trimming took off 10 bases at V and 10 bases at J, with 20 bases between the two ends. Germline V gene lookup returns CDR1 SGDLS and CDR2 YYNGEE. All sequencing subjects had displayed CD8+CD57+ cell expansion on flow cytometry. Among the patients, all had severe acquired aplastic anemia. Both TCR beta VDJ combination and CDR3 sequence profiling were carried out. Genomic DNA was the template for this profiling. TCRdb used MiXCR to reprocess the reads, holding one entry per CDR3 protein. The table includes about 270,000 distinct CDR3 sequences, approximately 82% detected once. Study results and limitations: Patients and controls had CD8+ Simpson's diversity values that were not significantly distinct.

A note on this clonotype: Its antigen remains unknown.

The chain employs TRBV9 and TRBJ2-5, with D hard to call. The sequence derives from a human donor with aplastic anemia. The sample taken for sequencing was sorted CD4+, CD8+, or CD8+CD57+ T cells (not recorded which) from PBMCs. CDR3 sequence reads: CAVRGAANIQYF. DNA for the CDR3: TGTGCCGTTCGAGGAGCTGCGAACATCCAGTACTTC.